This TCR beta chain was profiled in a study of blood T cell repertoires in COVID-19 (dated by TCRdb to the early 2020s). For the wider study: Samples from collaborators originated in the United States, Italy and Spain and spanned both the acute and convalescent phases of COVID-19. The material from the prospective study consisted of cDNA or gDNA derived from T cells, B-cell-depleted T cells, or PBMCs. The dataset comprised deeply sampled blood TCRbeta repertoires from subjects exposed to, actively infected with, or recovered from COVID-19. The repertoires were released in a freely available public database meant as a resource for research on the immune response to SARS-CoV-2. Samples were obtained from the ongoing ImmuneRACE study (first 160 participants) and from some 1,200 subjects provided by 6 global collaborators. The sample metadata nearly always contained a de-identified subject ID, COVID-19 status, age in years and sex. Where HLA class I and class II types were available, the types were taken from metadata supplied by the sample provider, not from assay-based typing.

To note about this clone: Its antigen remains undetermined. The sample holds no much larger clone one base away, and base qualities are not on file.

Each collaborating institution followed its own protocols to collect whole blood in K2EDTA tubes. For TCRbeta analysis, collaborators shipped samples as frozen whole blood, isolated PBMCs, or DNA extracted from either of those sample types. TCRbeta CDR3 regions were amplified from genomic DNA by means of the immunoSEQ Assay, a bias-controlled multiplex PCR. As for the original processing: The number of nucleated cells in each sample was estimated by amplification of reference gene primers within the assay. Sequence reads were collapsed and filtered to measure the absolute abundance of every unique TCRbeta CDR3 rearrangement. For each sample, productive Simpson clonality was calculated as the square root of Simpson's diversity index over productive rearrangements. The immuneACCESS repertoire file appears here via TCRdb, limited to in-frame rearrangements. These files lack a portion of the clones; in checked studies, under half of the deficit traces to unresolved V genes, and the cause of the others is not known. The V and J calls and clone size were taken over from that table, and D and trimming were inferred from the DNA. The sample contains about 270,000 clones, roughly 84% of them found a single time. The ten biggest clones cover less than 10% of the sample.

The research as a whole found: The amount of clinical and demographic metadata varied by source and participant and was provided uncurated.

This clonotype originated in a human donor in a cohort sampled during active COVID-19. Source material: peripheral blood.

Here is the DNA: TGTGCCAGTAGTATCTTCCGACAGGGCTATGGCTACACCTTC. Translated, this gives CASSIFRQGYGYTF. This chain is built from TRBV19 and TRBJ1-2; TRBD1 lines up with 7 middle nucleotides. The germline V gene (reference sequence) specifies LNHDA as CDR1 and SQIVND as CDR2. Unmatched junction bases come to 5, with V trimmed by 3 bases and J by 4 bases. The cysteine opens and the phenylalanine closes a CDR3 of 14 amino acids. The DNA shown is the 42-base CDR3, in frame from base 1.